The 9 T cell receptor beta chains in this list originate from one sample, sequenced in a study of T cell responses to AZD1222 COVID-19 vaccine. TCRdb's copy holds only in-frame clones and misses some; the assay was immunoSEQ multiplex PCR. The top ten hold less than 3.5% of the sample, which has 100,000 to 150,000 clones, 85% to 90% seen once. The sequencing used peripheral blood, collected 28 days after the second AZD1222 dose. These receptors all come from an adult who received the AZD1222 COVID-19 vaccine.

This sequence joins TRBV4-3 and TRBJ2-2, with D unclear. The CDR3 has 15 residues. V was pared by 1 base and J by 1 base, with 7 bases between. Germline V gene data show CDR1 as LGHNA and CDR2 as YSLEER. The CDR3 protein is CASSQVSENTGELFF. The CDR3 coding sequence is TGCGCCAGCAGCCAAGTTTCAGAGAACACCGGGGAGCTGTTTTTT.

CDR3 coding DNA: TGTGCCAGCAGCTCTCCGCGGACGGACAATGAGCAGTTCTTC. This encodes CASSSPRTDNEQFF. The chain carries TRBV7-9 and TRBJ2-1; D unresolved. Germline CDR1 SEHNR, CDR2 FQNEAQ (reference sequence). With 4 bases removed from V and 5 bases from J, the gap between germline ends came to 12 bases. The length of the CDR3 is 14 residues.

The CDR3 loop is CASSPSLGTGHNEQFF. Here the CDR3 DNA reads TGTGCCAGCAGCCCGTCCTTAGGGACAGGACACAATGAGCAGTTCTTC. The V gene is TRBV3-1 (or the pseudogene TRBV3-2), the J gene TRBJ2-1; 8 bases align to TRBD1. The germline V gene has CDR1 LGHDT and CDR2 YNNKEL (reference sequence). The V and J ends lost 4 bases and 5 bases, in that order; junction bases with no gene match: 10. The CDR3 runs 16 residues.

This sequence joins TRBV5-4 and TRBJ2-1; 7 nucleotides match TRBD1. The ends lost 4 bases at V and 5 bases at J; junction bases unmatched: 9. This CDR3 is 15 amino acids long. Germline V lookup: CDR1 SGHNT, CDR2 YYREEE (reference sequence). The CDR3 sequence is CASSLYRGQNNEQFF. DNA of the CDR3: TGTGCCAGCAGCCTTTACAGGGGCCAAAACAATGAGCAGTTCTTC.

The CDR3 region is CASSPQRAAGETQYF. DNA for the CDR3: TGTGCCAGCAGCCCGCAGCGGGCGGCGGGGGAGACCCAGTACTTC. The chain carries TRBV11-3 and TRBJ2-5; possibly TRBD2 for D (6 bases). This CDR3 is built from 15 residues. V was cut by 5 bases and J by 5 bases, with 18 bases left in between. The V gene's germline CDR1 is SGHNT and CDR2 YENEEA.

The chain has TRBV4-3 and TRBJ1-6; D is unclear. Germline V CDR1 and CDR2: LGHNA, YSLEER. Trimming pared 1 base from V and 7 bases from J, leaving 11 bases between. The CDR3 covers 15 residues. The CDR3 protein is CASSQGFYSNSPLHF. The CDR3 DNA follows: TGCGCCAGCAGCCAAGGGTTTTATTCGAATTCACCCCTCCACTTT.

The V and J genes are TRBV5-4 and TRBJ1-2; D is perhaps TRBD1 (5 bases). Trimming shortened V by 4 bases and J by 6 bases, and 16 bases separated the two germline ends. Germline V lookup: CDR1 SGHNT, CDR2 YYREEE (reference sequence). CDR3 length: 14 residues. The CDR3, as DNA: TGTGCCAGCAGCGCGAGGCCAGAAGGGGATGGCTACACCTTC. Amino acids: CASSARPEGDGYTF.

The CDR3 spells CASSENRLNTEAFF. DNA for the CDR3: TGTGCCAGCAGTGAGAACCGTTTGAACACTGAAGCTTTCTTT. The chain employs TRBV6-1 and TRBJ1-1; D is uncertain. Between the trimmed V and J ends, which lost 3 bases and 0 bases, there was a span of 8 bases. This CDR3 is 14 amino acids long. In germline, CDR1 is MNHNS, CDR2 SASEGT.

The CDR3 nucleotides are TGTGCCAGCAGTTTCAGGGACGAGCAGTACTTC. This gives the protein CASSFRDEQYF. The gene calls are TRBV28 and TRBJ2-7; D perhaps matches TRBD1 (5 bases). Germline assignment: CDR1 MDHEN and CDR2 SYDVKM. The CDR3 is made up of 11 amino acids. Trimming left V 3 bases short and J 5 bases short, with 5 bases between.